The 8 T cell receptor beta chains in this list originate from one sample, sequenced in a study of shared clonotypes between healthy human individuals. Sequenced by immunoSEQ multiplex PCR; TCRdb stores in-frame clones only, minus some. The profile shows approximately 2,300,000 clones, 85% to 95% of them singletons. Input material: naive CD4+ T cells from PBMCs. Subset reported: CD45RA+ positively selected. These receptors all stem from a man aged 18-30 years in good health. Some clones in this sample may be carry-over from other donors' samples.

The genes are TRBV11-2 and TRBJ1-6, with D maybe TRBD1 (6 bases). The V end lost 4 bases, the J end lost 9 bases, and 16 bases lay between the germline ends. Germline V gene lookup returns CDR1 SGHAT and CDR2 FQNNGV. The CDR3 spans 15 residues. The CDR3 protein is CASSYLAGAGSPLHF. Here the CDR3 DNA reads TGTGCCAGCAGCTATCTGGCAGGGGCGGGTTCACCCCTCCACTTT.

Comments on this clone: Different DNA sequences within this sample yield the same CDR3. The V and J genes are TRBV9 and TRBJ2-5, with D hard to call. Trimming cost V 0 bases and J 2 bases, with 5 bases left between them. The CDR3 runs to 13 residues. Germline loops: CDR1 SGDLS, CDR2 YYNGEE. The CDR3, as DNA: TGTGCCAGCAGCGTAGCCGGACAAGAGACCCAGTACTTC. Translating gives CASSVAGQETQYF.

Regarding this clone: Additional DNA sequences in this sample encode the identical CDR3. This chain connects TRBV4-1 to TRBJ1-3, with 10 bases aligning to TRBD1. Trimming removed 1 base from V and 4 bases from J; junction bases left unmatched: 1. Germline CDR1 reads MGHRA; CDR2 reads YSYEKL. CDR3 size: 15 residues. CDR3 region: CASSQGQGAGNTIYF. CDR3 sequence (DNA): TGCGCCAGCAGCCAAGGACAGGGGGCCGGAAACACCATATATTTT.

The V gene is TRBV5-1, the J gene TRBJ2-1, with 8 bases identical to TRBD2. CDR1 is SGHRS and CDR2 is YFSETQ in the germline V gene. The CDR3 has 15 amino acids. V lost 3 bases, J lost 8 bases, and 10 bases stayed unmatched. This chain's CDR3 is CASSSGLGWMDEQFF. CDR3 bases: TGCGCCAGCAGCTCGGGACTAGGTTGGATGGATGAGCAGTTCTTC.

V usage is TRBV29-1 and J usage is TRBJ2-5; D is ambiguous. The J call may be in error: the DNA end matches TRBJ2-7 better. The CDR3 sequence is 12 residues long. CDR1 and CDR2 from the germline V gene are SQVTM and ANQGSEA. The CDR3 here is CSVASQVYEQYF. CDR3 sequence (DNA): TGCAGCGTTGCGAGTCAGGTCTACGAGCAGTACTTC.

The chain has TRBV19 and TRBJ1-3, with a possible D match to TRBD1 (5 bases). The ends were cut back, 7 bases at V and 1 base at J, with 11 bases in the middle. The CDR3 length is 14 residues. CDR1 is LNHDA, CDR2 SQIVND, per germline (reference sequence). CDR3: CASTLRGSGNTIYF. The CDR3 DNA reads TGTGCCAGTACTCTGAGGGGTTCTGGAAACACCATATATTTT. Filled out from reference TRBV19 and TRBJ1-3, the complete variable domain reads DGGITQSPKYLFRKEGQNVTLSCEQNLNHDAMYWYRQDPGQGLRLIYYSQIVNDFQKGDIAEGYSVSREKKESFPLTVTSAQKNPTAFYLCASTLRGSGNTIYFGEGSWLTVV.

The rearrangement uses TRBV4-1 and TRBJ2-7; no clear D. The CDR3 consists of 15 residues. Deletions cut 2 bases from V and 3 bases from J, with 14 bases between. The germline gives CDR1 MGHRA, CDR2 YSYEKL. Written as DNA, the CDR3 is TGCGCCAGCAGCCAATTAGGCTACCCAAACTACGAGCAGTACTTC. Translated: CASSQLGYPNYEQYF.

The chain recombines TRBV7-9 with TRBJ2-5, with TRBD1 matching 7 bases. CDR1 and CDR2 from the germline V gene are SEHNR and FQNEAQ (reference sequence). After removal of 5 bases from V and 13 bases from J, the junction contained 16 bases not matched to a gene. The CDR3 totals 14 residues. The DNA for the CDR3 is TGTGCCAGCAGCCCTAGCACCCCCTTGACAGGGTTGTACTTC. Its translation is CASSPSTPLTGLYF. Full variable domain (missing parts from reference TRBV7-9 and TRBJ2-5): DTGVSQNPRHKITKRGQNVTFRCDPISEHNRLYWYRQTLGQGPEFLTYFQNEAQLEKSRLLSDRFSAERPKGSFSTLEIQRTEQGDSAMYLCASSPSTPLTGLYFGPGTRLLVL.